This T cell receptor (beta chain) was observed in a study of Tregs in tolerant kidney transplant recipients. Looked up from germline, CDR1 is SGHVS and CDR2 is FNYEAQ. J was trimmed by 5 bases and V by 5 bases; bases with no gene match: 9. CDR3 size: 15 residues. TCRdb keeps only in-frame clones here, not all; method: immunoSEQ multiplex PCR. Here the sample spans 68,000 or so clones, 84% being singletons. This clonotype was obtained from a human donor in good health. This chain links TRBV7-6 with TRBJ2-1; 7 bases agree with TRBD2. Sequencing input: CD4+ T cells from blood. CDR3 amino acids: CASSPPASGDNEQFF. CDR3 coding DNA: TGTGCCAGCAGCCCCCCGGCTAGCGGTGACAATGAGCAGTTCTTC.